This T cell receptor beta chain comes out of a study of T-cell reconstitution after alpha-beta-depleted transplantation in children. General study results and limits: Fresh T-cell production supplied most of the T-cell counts and diversity seen one year after transplant. Diversity of TCRbeta at day 60 was high in some patients, arising from surviving recipient T cells and thymic progenitors.

There are 14 residues in the CDR3. Germline V lookup: CDR1 SGHRS, CDR2 YFSETQ. V was pared by 1 base and J by 3 bases, with 1 base of the junction left unmatched. Preparation of the TCRbeta library used unique molecular identifiers. TCRdb processed the PCR reads anew with MiXCR; each CDR3 protein has one entry. Among fewer than 250,000 distinct CDR3 sequences listed, about 15% were seen once. With regard to this clonotype: Its antigen is unknown. No conserved phenylalanine or tryptophan ends this CDR3, so it is likely a read error.

This chain joins TRBV5-1 and TRBJ2-5; 9 nucleotides align to TRBD2. The clonotype was recovered from a male patient under 10 years old who had a stem cell transplant for acute lymphoblastic leukemia, so the T cells may come from the graft donor. The sequencing used PBMCs, mostly from graft donor cells, collected 360 days after TCRalphabeta/CD19-depleted stem cell transplant. Here the CDR3 reads CASSLIAGEETQYY. The CDR3 region has the DNA TGCGCCAGCAGCTTGATAGCGGGGGAAGAGACCCAGTACTAC.